This TCR beta chain was sequenced in a study of identical twins. The CDR3 has 15 residues. With V trimmed by 1 base and J by 4 bases, 3 bases remained unmatched. Germline CDR1 and CDR2: MGHDK and SYGVNS. The cDNA had a unique molecular identifier and a template-switch universal primer site. Each CDR3 protein gets one entry after TCRdb re-called the 5' RACE reads with MiXCR. This sample has roughly 490,000 distinct CDR3 sequences, with roughly an eighth found just once. Another study also made use of these data, one on yellow fever vaccine responses in identical twins.

Material: CD4+ T cells sorted from blood. V is TRBV25-1 and J is TRBJ1-1, with 10 bases matching TRBD1. This TCR came from a young woman in good health. The CDR3 region is CASSELTGGSTEAFF. DNA of the CDR3: TGTGCCAGCAGTGAATTGACAGGGGGCTCCACTGAAGCTTTCTTT.